This record looks at one T cell receptor beta chain sequence and its context. This entry belongs to a study of blood T cell repertoires in COVID-19. CDR3 size: 13 residues. The V end lost 5 bases, the J end lost 5 bases, and 10 bases lay between the germline ends. Germline V gene data show CDR1 as SGHTA and CDR2 as FQGNSA. Clones were read by immunoSEQ multiplex PCR, and TCRdb kept only the in-frame ones, dropping some. The data contain approximately 300,000 clones, approximately 90% of them singletons. Sequenced material: PBMCs or T cells enriched from blood (not recorded which). This chain joins TRBV7-2 and TRBJ2-1; no firm D call. This TCR derives from a woman aged 30 to 39 who had been exposed to COVID-19. CDR3 amino acids: CASSKDIDNEQFF. CDR3 bases: TGTGCCAGCAGCAAAGACATCGACAATGAGCAGTTCTTC.